A single T cell receptor (beta chain) is shown here with its context. The entry originates in a study of blood T cell repertoires in COVID-19. Per the study methods: The assay estimated nucleated cells by amplifying reference gene primers. Profiled with immunoSEQ multiplex PCR; TCRdb holds only in-frame clones, not every one. For V, J and clone size, that table is used; D and trimming come from the DNA. In the table there are 140,000 to 150,000 clones, approximately 84% of which are singletons. J gave up 0 bases and V 2 bases, and 0 bases lay outside the gene matches. In germline, CDR1 is ENHRY, CDR2 SYGVKD. The CDR3 spans 14 residues.

This TCR was sampled from a woman in her fifties or sixties with acute COVID-19. The material sequenced was PBMCs or T cells enriched from blood (not recorded which). The chain recombines TRBV10-3 with TRBJ2-7; 8 bases are shared with TRBD2. CDR3 coding DNA: TGTGCCATCAGTGAGGCGGGAGGCTCCTACGAGCAGTACTTC. Its translation: CAISEAGGSYEQYF.